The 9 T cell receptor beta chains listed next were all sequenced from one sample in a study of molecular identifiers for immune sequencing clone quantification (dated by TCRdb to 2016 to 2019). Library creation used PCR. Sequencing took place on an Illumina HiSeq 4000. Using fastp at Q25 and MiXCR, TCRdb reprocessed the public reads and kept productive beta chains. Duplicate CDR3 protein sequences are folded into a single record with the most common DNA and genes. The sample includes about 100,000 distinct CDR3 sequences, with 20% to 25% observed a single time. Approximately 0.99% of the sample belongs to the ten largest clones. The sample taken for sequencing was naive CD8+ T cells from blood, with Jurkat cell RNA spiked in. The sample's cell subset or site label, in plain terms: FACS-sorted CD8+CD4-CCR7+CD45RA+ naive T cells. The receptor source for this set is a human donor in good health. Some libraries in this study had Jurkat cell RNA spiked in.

CDR3: CASSPFTESGANVLTF. The CDR3 bases are TGTGCCAGCAGCCCCTTCACAGAGTCTGGGGCCAACGTCCTGACTTTC. This rearrangement joins TRBV3-1 to TRBJ2-6; D uncertain. Trimming took 4 bases from V and 1 from J, leaving 11 bases between them. The CDR3 has 16 amino acids. The germline CDR1 and CDR2 sequences are LGHDT and YNNKEL (reference sequence).

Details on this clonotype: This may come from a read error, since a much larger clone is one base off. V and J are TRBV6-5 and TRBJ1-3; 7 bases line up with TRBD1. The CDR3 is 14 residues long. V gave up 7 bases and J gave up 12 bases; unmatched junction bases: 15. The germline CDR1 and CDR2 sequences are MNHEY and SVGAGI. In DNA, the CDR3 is TGTGCCAGCAAACCTGACAGGGTATACGACATCATATATTTT. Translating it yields CASKPDRVYDIIYF.

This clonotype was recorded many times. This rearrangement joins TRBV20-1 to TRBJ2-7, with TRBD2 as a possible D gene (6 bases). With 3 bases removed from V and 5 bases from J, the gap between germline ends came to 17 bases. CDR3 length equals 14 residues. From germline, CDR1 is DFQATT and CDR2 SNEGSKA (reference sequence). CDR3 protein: CSASPGLLLDEQYF. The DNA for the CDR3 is TGCAGTGCTAGTCCGGGACTTCTCCTCGACGAGCAGTACTTC.

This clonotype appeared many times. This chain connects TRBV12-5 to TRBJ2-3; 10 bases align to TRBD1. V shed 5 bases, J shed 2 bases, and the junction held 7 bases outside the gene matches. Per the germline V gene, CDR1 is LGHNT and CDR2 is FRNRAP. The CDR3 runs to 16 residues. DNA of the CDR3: TGTGCTAGTGGTAAAGCCGGGACAGGGGACACAGATACGCAGTATTTT. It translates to CASGKAGTGDTDTQYF.

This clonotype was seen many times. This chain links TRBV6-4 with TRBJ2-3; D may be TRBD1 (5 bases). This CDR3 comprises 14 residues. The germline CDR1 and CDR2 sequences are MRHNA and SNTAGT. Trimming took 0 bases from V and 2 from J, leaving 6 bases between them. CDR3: CASSDSGDTDTQYF. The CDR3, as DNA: TGTGCCAGCAGTGACTCAGGGGACACAGATACGCAGTATTTT.

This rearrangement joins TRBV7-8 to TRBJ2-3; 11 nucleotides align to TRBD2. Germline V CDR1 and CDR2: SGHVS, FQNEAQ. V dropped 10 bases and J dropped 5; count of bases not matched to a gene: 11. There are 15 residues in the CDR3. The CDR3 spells CATRLSGGAKDTQYF. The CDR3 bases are TGTGCCACCAGACTTAGCGGGGGGGCCAAAGATACGCAGTATTTT.

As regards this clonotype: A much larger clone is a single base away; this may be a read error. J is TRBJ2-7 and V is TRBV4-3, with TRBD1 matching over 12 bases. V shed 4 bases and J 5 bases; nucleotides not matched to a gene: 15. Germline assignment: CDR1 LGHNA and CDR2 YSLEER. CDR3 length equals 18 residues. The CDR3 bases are TGCGCCAGCAGCCCGAGGTCCATCCGGGACAGGGGGCGAAACGAGCAGTACTTC. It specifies CASSPRSIRDRGRNEQYF.

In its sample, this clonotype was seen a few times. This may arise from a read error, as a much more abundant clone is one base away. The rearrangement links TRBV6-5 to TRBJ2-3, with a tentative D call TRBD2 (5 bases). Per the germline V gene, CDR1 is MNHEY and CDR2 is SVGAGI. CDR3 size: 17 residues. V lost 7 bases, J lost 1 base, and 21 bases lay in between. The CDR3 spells CASNIGFGGPRTDTQYF. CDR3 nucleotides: TGTGCCAGCAATATTGGGTTTGGCGGGCCCCGCACAGATACGCAGTATTTT.

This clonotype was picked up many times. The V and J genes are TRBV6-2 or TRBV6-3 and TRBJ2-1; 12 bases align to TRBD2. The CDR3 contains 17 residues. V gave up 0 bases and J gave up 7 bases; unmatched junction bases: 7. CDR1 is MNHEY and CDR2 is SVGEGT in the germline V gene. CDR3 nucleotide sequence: TGTGCCAGCAGTTACTCCCTAGCGGGAGGGCCTATGAATGAGCAGTTCTTC. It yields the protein CASSYSLAGGPMNEQFF.